These 19 T cell receptor beta chains came from one sample sequenced in a study of cytomegalovirus exposure and HLA in healthy donors (dated by TCRdb to about 2017). The protocol used for the library was the immunoSEQ multiplex PCR assay. For the multiplex PCR, a mixture combining 60 forward primers for TCR Vbeta segments and 13 reverse primers for TCR Jbeta segments was used. Drawn from immuneACCESS, this table holds only the in-frame rearrangements with V and J called that TCRdb kept. Clones are partly lost; checked studies trace under half to an unresolved V gene and leave the rest unexplained. In this sample the table shows 100,000 to 150,000 clones, about 72% of which occur a single time. The ten largest account for over 1.2% of the sample. The sample comprised PBMCs. These receptors came from a female donor in good health and CMV-seronegative.

This chain links TRBV27 with TRBJ2-2; 7 bases are shared with TRBD2. The CDR3 extends over 16 amino acids. The germline V gene encodes CDR1 MNHEY and CDR2 SMNVEV (reference sequence). After removal of 3 bases from V and 3 bases from J, the junction contained 7 bases not matched to a gene. The CDR3: CASSFGPSGYTGELFF. CDR3 DNA sequence: TGTGCCAGCAGTTTCGGTCCTAGCGGATACACCGGGGAGCTGTTTTTT.

The chain links TRBV6-5 to TRBJ2-1; D is undetermined. This CDR3 is 13 amino acids long. Germline V gives CDR1 MNHEY, CDR2 SVGAGI. V gave up 6 bases and J gave up 1 base, with 7 bases separating them. CDR3: CASRADSYNEQFF. CDR3 DNA: TGTGCCAGCAGGGCAGATTCCTACAATGAGCAGTTCTTC.

V gene TRBV6-1 combines with J gene TRBJ2-2; a weak D match, TRBD1 (5 bases). The germline gives CDR1 MNHNS, CDR2 SASEGT. The germline V and J ends were trimmed by 4 bases and 5 bases, with 8 bases remaining between them. This CDR3 region has 13 residues. The CDR3 is CASSVQVTGELFF. The CDR3 coding sequence is TGTGCCAGCAGTGTACAGGTTACCGGGGAGCTGTTTTTT.

The rearrangement links TRBV25-1 to TRBJ2-3; unclear D gene. The CDR3 contains 11 residues. Per the germline V gene, CDR1 is MGHDK and CDR2 is SYGVNS. Trimming cost V 5 bases and J 2 bases, with 2 bases left between them. The CDR3: CASSYTDTQYF. CDR3 nucleotides: TGTGCCAGCAGTTACACAGATACGCAGTATTTT. The whole variable domain, remainder taken from reference TRBV25-1 and TRBJ2-3, is EADIYQTPRYLVIGTGKKITLECSQTMGHDKMYWYQQDPGMELHLIHYSYGVNSTEKGDLSSESTVSRIRTEHFPLTLESARPSHTSQYLCASSYTDTQYFGPGTRLTVL.

This clone was counted between two and nine times. This chain links TRBV15 with TRBJ1-5; no reliable D call. This CDR3 has 15 residues. The germline gives CDR1 LNHNV, CDR2 YYDKDF (reference sequence). Trimming left V 4 bases short and J 0 bases short, with 10 bases between. The CDR3 bases are TGTGCCACCAGCAACTGGAGGGTTAGCAATCAGCCCCAGCATTTT. Protein product: CATSNWRVSNQPQHF.

J is TRBJ2-7 and V is TRBV28, with a weak D call TRBD2 (6 bases). Trimming removed 6 bases at V and 5 bases at J, with 17 bases between. Germline-derived CDR1 and CDR2 are MDHEN and SYDVKM. The CDR3 totals 14 residues. CDR3 sequence reads: CASSRGAGNHEQYF. CDR3 in DNA: TGTGCCAGCAGCCGCGGGGCAGGGAACCACGAGCAGTACTTC.

The chain combines TRBV19 with TRBJ1-5; the match to TRBD1 covers 9 bases. The V gene's germline CDR1 is LNHDA and CDR2 SQIVND (reference sequence). The CDR3 is 16 amino acids. V dropped 4 bases and J dropped 5; count of bases not matched to a gene: 9. The CDR3 spells CASSTSGTGFHQPQHF. In DNA form, the CDR3 reads TGTGCCAGTAGTACCTCCGGGACAGGGTTCCATCAGCCCCAGCATTTT.

A few counts support this clone. The CDR3 spells CASSYDRGTDTQYF. Here the CDR3 DNA reads TGCGCCAGCAGCTACGACAGAGGCACAGATACGCAGTATTTT. The chain joins TRBV5-1 to TRBJ2-3, with D possibly matching TRBD1 (5 bases). CDR1 and CDR2 (germline): SGHRS, YFSETQ. The V end was cut by 3 bases, the J end by 1 base, with 9 bases between. The CDR3 loop spans 14 amino acids. The complete variable domain, with remaining parts taken from reference TRBV5-1 and TRBJ2-3, reads KAGVTQTPRYLIKTRGQQVTLSCSPISGHRSVSWYQQTPGQGLQFLFEYFSETQRNKGNFPGRFSGRQFSNSRSEMNVSTLELGDSALYLCASSYDRGTDTQYFGPGTRLTVL.

The CDR3 DNA reads TGTGCCAGTAGTAGGACTAGCGGATACAATGAGCAGTTCTTC. Translated, it gives CASSRTSGYNEQFF. V and J are TRBV19 and TRBJ2-1; 10 bases line up with TRBD2. The CDR3 loop spans 14 amino acids. J was trimmed by 4 bases and V by 4 bases; bases with no gene match: 1. The germline gives CDR1 LNHDA, CDR2 SQIVND (reference sequence). The entire variable domain, with the rest obtained from reference TRBV19 and TRBJ2-1, is as follows: DGGITQSPKYLFRKEGQNVTLSCEQNLNHDAMYWYRQDPGQGLRLIYYSQIVNDFQKGDIAEGYSVSREKKESFPLTVTSAQKNPTAFYLCASSRTSGYNEQFFGPGTRLTVL.

This clone appeared a few times. V is TRBV5-1 and J is TRBJ2-7; 7 nucleotides agree with TRBD2. V dropped 5 bases and J dropped 2; count of bases not matched to a gene: 13. The CDR3 is made up of 16 amino acids. Germline lookup yields CDR1 SGHRS and CDR2 YFSETQ. The CDR3 reads CASRFLIAGTAYEQYF. In DNA, the CDR3 is TGCGCCAGCAGATTCTTGATAGCGGGTACCGCCTACGAGCAGTACTTC.

The chain couples TRBV19 to TRBJ1-1; 8 bases align to TRBD1. CDR3 length equals 13 residues. Germline lookup yields CDR1 LNHDA and CDR2 SQIVND (reference sequence). Germline trimming cut 5 bases from V and 11 bases from J; bases unmatched to any gene: 10. The CDR3, as DNA: TGTGCCAGTAGTTCTACAGGGGGTTGGGATGCTTTCTTT. Amino acids: CASSSTGGWDAFF.

The V and J genes are TRBV30 and TRBJ1-1; 9 nucleotides agree with TRBD1. The V segment lost 1 base and the J segment 4 bases; nucleotides outside the gene matches: 4. The CDR3 spans 14 residues. Germline V CDR1 and CDR2: GTSNPN, SVGIG (reference sequence). CDR3 nucleotides: TGTGCCTGGAGTGGGTGGGGACAGGGCACTGAAGCTTTCTTT. Its translation: CAWSGWGQGTEAFF.

The chain combines TRBV7-9 with TRBJ1-5, with 11 bases that match TRBD1. J was trimmed by 4 bases and V by 6 bases; bases with no gene match: 5. CDR1 and CDR2 (germline): SEHNR, FQNEAQ (reference sequence). The CDR3 has 15 amino acids. CDR3 sequence reads: CASSGTGGRNQPQHF. The DNA of the CDR3 is TGTGCCAGCAGTGGGACAGGGGGAAGAAATCAGCCCCAGCATTTT.

J is TRBJ1-1 and V is TRBV7-6; possible D gene TRBD1, 5 bases. V lost 5 bases to trimming and J lost 9 bases, with 13 bases between them. The CDR3 consists of 12 residues. Per germline, CDR1 SGHVS and CDR2 FNYEAQ. This CDR3 reads CASSPQRGKAFF. The CDR3 nucleotides read TGTGCCAGCAGCCCCCAACGGGGGAAAGCTTTCTTT.

The chain is built from TRBV11-2 and TRBJ1-2; 11 nucleotides line up with TRBD1. Unmatched junction bases numbered 7, after V lost 2 bases and J lost 8 bases. Germline-derived CDR1 and CDR2 are SGHAT and FQNNGV. This CDR3 contains 15 residues. CDR3 sequence: CASSLSRTGGTGYTF. CDR3 sequence (DNA): TGTGCCAGCAGCTTATCGAGGACAGGGGGCACGGGCTACACCTTC.

The V gene is TRBV6-6, the J gene TRBJ1-5; D is uncertain. The length of the CDR3 is 16 residues. Germline CDR1 MNHNY, CDR2 SVGAGI (reference sequence). V was trimmed by 2 bases and J by 6 bases, leaving 17 bases between them. Here the CDR3 reads CASSYRGRPLVQPQHF. In nucleotides, the CDR3 is TGTGCCAGCAGTTACCGGGGTAGGCCCTTGGTTCAGCCCCAGCATTTT.

The chain uses TRBV2 and TRBJ1-5; TRBD1 matches at 7 bases. The CDR3 has 14 residues. With 6 bases clipped from V and 4 bases from J, the junction kept 6 bases outside the gene matches. Germline CDR1 and CDR2: SNHLY and FYNNEI. The CDR3 sequence is CASSQDRLNQPQHF. CDR3 DNA sequence: TGTGCCAGCAGCCAGGACAGGTTGAATCAGCCCCAGCATTTT.

The chain links TRBV6-1 to TRBJ2-5, with D unresolved. V lost 0 bases and J 2 bases, leaving 10 bases between the germline ends. CDR1 and CDR2 from the germline V gene are MNHNS and SASEGT. CDR3 length: 15 amino acids. CDR3 DNA sequence: TGTGCCAGCAGTGAAGCGCCGAAGAGGCAAGAGACCCAGTACTTC. The encoded protein is CASSEAPKRQETQYF.

This chain joins TRBV28 and TRBJ2-1; D is unresolved. V was pared by 1 base and J by 9 bases, with 10 bases between. The CDR3 is made up of 13 amino acids. Germline values: CDR1 MDHEN, CDR2 SYDVKM. In DNA form, the CDR3 reads TGTGCCAGCAGTTTATTAGAACTAAGTGAGCAGTTCTTC. It translates to CASSLLELSEQFF.